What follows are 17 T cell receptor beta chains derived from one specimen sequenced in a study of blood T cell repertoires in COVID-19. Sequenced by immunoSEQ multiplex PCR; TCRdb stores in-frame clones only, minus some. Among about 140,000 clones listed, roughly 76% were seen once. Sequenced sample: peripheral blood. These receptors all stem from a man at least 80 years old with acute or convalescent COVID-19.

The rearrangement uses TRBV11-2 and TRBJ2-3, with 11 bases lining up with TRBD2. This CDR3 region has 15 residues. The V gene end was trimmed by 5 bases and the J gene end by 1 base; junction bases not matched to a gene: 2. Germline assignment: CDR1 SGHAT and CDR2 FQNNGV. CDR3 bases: TGTGCCAGCAGCCCGACTAGCGGGGGCACAGATACGCAGTATTTT. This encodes CASSPTSGGTDTQYF.

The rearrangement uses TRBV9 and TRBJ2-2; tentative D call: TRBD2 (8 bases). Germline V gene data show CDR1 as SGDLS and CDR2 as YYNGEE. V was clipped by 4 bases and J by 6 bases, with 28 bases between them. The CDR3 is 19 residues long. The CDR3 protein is CASSPTGTGTRGQAGELFF. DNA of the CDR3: TGTGCCAGCAGCCCAACAGGGACCGGGACTAGGGGGCAAGCCGGGGAGCTGTTTTTT.

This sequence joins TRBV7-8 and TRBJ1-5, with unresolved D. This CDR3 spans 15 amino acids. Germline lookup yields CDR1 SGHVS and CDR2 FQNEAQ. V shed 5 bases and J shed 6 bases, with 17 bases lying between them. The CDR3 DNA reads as TGTGCCAGCAGCCCCGGGTCACTTAATTCTCAGCCCCAGCATTTT. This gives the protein CASSPGSLNSQPQHF. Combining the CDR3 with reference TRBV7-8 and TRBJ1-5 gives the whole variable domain GAGVSQSPRYKVAKRGQDVALRCDPISGHVSLFWYQQALGQGPEFLTYFQNEAQLDKSGLPSDRFFAERPEGSVSTLKIQRTQQEDSAVYLCASSPGSLNSQPQHFGDGTRLSIL.

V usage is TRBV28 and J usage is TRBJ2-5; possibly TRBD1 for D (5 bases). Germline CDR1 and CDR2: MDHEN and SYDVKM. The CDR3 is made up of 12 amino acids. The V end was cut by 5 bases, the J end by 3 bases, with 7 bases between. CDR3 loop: CASSAGKETQYF. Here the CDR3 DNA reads TGTGCCAGCAGTGCAGGGAAAGAGACCCAGTACTTC.

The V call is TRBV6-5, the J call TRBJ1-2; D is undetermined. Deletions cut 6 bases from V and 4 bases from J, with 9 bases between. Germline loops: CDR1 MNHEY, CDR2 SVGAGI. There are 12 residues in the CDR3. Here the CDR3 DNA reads TGTGCCAGCAGCCACGACACCTATGGCTACACCTTC. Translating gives CASSHDTYGYTF.

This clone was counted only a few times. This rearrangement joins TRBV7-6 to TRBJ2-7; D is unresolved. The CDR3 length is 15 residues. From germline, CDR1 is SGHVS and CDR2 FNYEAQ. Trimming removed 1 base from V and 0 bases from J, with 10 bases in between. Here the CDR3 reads CASSLEAAFSYEQYF. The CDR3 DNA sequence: TGTGCCAGCAGCTTAGAGGCGGCTTTCTCCTACGAGCAGTACTTC. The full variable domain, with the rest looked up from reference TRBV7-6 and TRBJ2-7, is GAGVSQSPRYKVTKRGQDVALRCDPISGHVSLYWYRQALGQGPEFLTYFNYEAQQDKSGLPNDRFSAERPEGSISTLTIQRTEQRDSAMYRCASSLEAAFSYEQYFGPGTRLTVT.

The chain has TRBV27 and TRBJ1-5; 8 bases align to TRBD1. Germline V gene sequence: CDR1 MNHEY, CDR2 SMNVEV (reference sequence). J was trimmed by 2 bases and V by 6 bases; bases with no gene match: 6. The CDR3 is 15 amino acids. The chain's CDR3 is CASRRNRGGNQPQHF. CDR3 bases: TGTGCCAGCAGACGAAACAGGGGGGGCAATCAGCCCCAGCATTTT.

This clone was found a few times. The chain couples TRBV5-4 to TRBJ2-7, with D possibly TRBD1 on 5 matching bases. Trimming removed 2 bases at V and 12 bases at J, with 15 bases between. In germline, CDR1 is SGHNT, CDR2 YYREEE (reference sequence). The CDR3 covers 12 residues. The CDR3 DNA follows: TGTGCCAGCAGCTTTCGAGGACAACCTCTGTACTTC. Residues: CASSFRGQPLYF. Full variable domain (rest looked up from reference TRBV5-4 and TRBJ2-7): ETGVTQSPTHLIKTRGQQVTLRCSSQSGHNTVSWYQQALGQGPQFIFQYYREEENGRGNFPPRFSGLQFPNYSSELNVNALELDDSALYLCASSFRGQPLYFGPGTRLTVT.

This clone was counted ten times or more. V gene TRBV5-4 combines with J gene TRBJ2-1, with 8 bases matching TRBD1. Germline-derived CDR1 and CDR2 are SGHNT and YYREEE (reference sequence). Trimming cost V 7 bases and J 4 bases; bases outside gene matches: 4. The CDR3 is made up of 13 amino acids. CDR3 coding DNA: TGTGCCAGCGGACAGGGCTTTTACAATGAGCAGTTCTTC. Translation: CASGQGFYNEQFF.

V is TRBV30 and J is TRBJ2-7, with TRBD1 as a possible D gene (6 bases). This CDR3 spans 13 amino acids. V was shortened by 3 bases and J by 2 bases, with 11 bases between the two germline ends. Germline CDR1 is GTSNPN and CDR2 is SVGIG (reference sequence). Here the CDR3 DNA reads TGTGCCTGGAGCCGGACAGTCGCCTACGAGCAGTACTTC. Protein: CAWSRTVAYEQYF.

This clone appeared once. CDR3 DNA: TGTGCCAGCAGACAGGACAGAACTAATGAAAAACTGTTTTTT. It specifies CASRQDRTNEKLFF. This chain uses TRBV6-5 with TRBJ1-4, with D perhaps matching TRBD1 (6 bases). The CDR3 length is 14 residues. Germline assignment: CDR1 MNHEY and CDR2 SVGAGI. The V end was cut by 6 bases, the J end by 1 base, with 9 bases between.

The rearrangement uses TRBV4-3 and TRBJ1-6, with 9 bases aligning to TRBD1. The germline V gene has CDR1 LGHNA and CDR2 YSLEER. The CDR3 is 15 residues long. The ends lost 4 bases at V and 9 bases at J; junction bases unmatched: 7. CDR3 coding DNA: TGCGCCAGCAGCCCGACAGGGGGTTTCGGTTCACCCCTCCACTTT. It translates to CASSPTGGFGSPLHF.

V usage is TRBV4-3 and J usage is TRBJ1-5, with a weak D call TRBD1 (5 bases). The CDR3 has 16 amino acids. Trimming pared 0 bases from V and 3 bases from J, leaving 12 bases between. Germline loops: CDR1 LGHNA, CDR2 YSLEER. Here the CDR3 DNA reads TGCGCCAGCAGCCAAGAATGGGGGGTCCTCAATCAGCCCCAGCATTTT. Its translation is CASSQEWGVLNQPQHF.

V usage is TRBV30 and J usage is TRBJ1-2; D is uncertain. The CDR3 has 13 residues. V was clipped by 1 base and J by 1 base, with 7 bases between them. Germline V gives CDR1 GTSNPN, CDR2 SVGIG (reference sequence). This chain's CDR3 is CAWSAGNNYGYTF. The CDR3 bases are TGTGCCTGGAGTGCCGGGAATAACTATGGCTACACCTTC.

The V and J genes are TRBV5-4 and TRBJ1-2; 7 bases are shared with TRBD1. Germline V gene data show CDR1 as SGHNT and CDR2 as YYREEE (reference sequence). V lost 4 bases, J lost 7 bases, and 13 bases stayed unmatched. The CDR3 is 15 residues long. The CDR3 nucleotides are TGTGCCAGCAGCCCAGGGGGGCGGGACATTATTGGCTACACCTTC. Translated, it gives CASSPGGRDIIGYTF.

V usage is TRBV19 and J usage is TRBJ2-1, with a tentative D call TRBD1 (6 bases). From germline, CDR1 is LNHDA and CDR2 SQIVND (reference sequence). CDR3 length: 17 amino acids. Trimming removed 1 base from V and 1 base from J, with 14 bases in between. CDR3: CASSIAADRVSYNEQFF. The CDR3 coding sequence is TGTGCCAGTAGTATAGCTGCGGACAGAGTTTCCTACAATGAGCAGTTCTTC.

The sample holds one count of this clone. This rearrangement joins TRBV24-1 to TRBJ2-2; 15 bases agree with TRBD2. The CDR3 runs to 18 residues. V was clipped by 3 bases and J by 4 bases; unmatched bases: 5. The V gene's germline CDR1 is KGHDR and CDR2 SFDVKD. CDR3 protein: CATSDLGLAGGPTGELFF. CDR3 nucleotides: TGTGCCACCAGTGATCTGGGACTAGCGGGGGGCCCCACCGGGGAGCTGTTTTTT.